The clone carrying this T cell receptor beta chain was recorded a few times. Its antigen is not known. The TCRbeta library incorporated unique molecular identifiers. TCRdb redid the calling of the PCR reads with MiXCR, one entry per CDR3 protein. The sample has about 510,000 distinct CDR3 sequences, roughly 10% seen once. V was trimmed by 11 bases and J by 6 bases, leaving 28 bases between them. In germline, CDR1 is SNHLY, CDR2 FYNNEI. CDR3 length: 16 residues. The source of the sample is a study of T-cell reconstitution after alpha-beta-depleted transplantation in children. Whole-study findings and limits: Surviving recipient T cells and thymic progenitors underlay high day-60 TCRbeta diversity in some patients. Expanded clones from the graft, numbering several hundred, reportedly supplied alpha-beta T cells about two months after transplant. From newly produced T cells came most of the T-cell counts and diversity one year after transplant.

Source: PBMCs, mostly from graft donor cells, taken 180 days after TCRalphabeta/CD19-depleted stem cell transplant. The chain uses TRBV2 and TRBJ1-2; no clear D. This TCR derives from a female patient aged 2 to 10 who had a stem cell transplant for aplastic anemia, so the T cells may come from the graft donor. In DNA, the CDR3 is TGTGCCGGTCGCCCCACCTTTCCTCGGGGAGGAGATGGCTACACCTTC. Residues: CAGRPTFPRGGDGYTF.